This TCR beta chain was obtained from a study of cytomegalovirus exposure and HLA in healthy donors. Study information: Both the 95 to 150 validation repertoires and the 666 first-cohort repertoires used the same platform, as reported by a later analysis.

Germline V gene lookup returns CDR1 SGHVS and CDR2 FQNEAQ. This CDR3 has 16 residues. V was trimmed by 1 base and J by 1 base, leaving 14 bases between them. Separate from the roughly 700-subject first cohort was the approximately 110-subject validation cohort, to which the donors belonged. Sequenced by immunoSEQ multiplex PCR; TCRdb stores in-frame clones only, minus some. The table shows about 400,000 clones, with roughly 85% occurring only once. This clonotype was sampled from a woman aged 18-29 years in good health and CMV-seronegative. The chain has TRBV7-8 and TRBJ2-7; the D is unclear. Sequencing was carried out using PBMCs. The CDR3 loop is CASSLVAESSSYEQYF. The CDR3, as DNA: TGTGCCAGCAGCTTAGTCGCCGAGTCAAGTTCCTACGAGCAGTACTTC.